This T cell receptor beta chain was sequenced during a study of regulatory and conventional T cells in RAG deficiency. The V end lost 0 bases, the J end lost 9 bases, and 16 bases lay between the germline ends. The CDR3 is 16 residues long. Germline V CDR1 and CDR2: SGHRS, YFSETQ. Sequenced by immunoSEQ multiplex PCR; TCRdb stores in-frame clones only, minus some. The sample consists of some 28,000 clones, under 95% of them appearing once. Genomic DNA came from blood regulatory T cells gated CD4+ CD25-high CD127-low. This sample also belongs to another study, concerning regulatory T cells. Per that study: Primers: 52 TRBV forward and 13 TRBJ reverse.

The J gene is TRBJ1-6, the V gene TRBV5-1, with a weak D call TRBD1 (6 bases). The material sequenced was Tregs sorted from blood. The sequence came from a human donor in good health. The CDR3 protein is CASSLVFGGQISPLHF. CDR3 in DNA: TGCGCCAGCAGCTTGGTATTCGGGGGGCAGATTTCACCCCTCCACTTT. Full variable domain (rest looked up from reference TRBV5-1 and TRBJ1-6): KAGVTQTPRYLIKTRGQQVTLSCSPISGHRSVSWYQQTPGQGLQFLFEYFSETQRNKGNFPGRFSGRQFSNSRSEMNVSTLELGDSALYLCASSLVFGGQISPLHFGNGTRLTVT.